The 25 T cell receptor beta chains given below trace back to one sample, sequenced in a study of T cell changes during pregnancy in multiple sclerosis. The repertoire was sequenced with immunoSEQ multiplex PCR; TCRdb's copy has only in-frame clones and lacks some. The repertoire holds some 38,000 clones, with about nine tenths as singletons. The specimen was CD8+ T cells from peripheral blood mononuclear cells, collected after pregnancy. These receptors were taken from a female donor with multiple sclerosis, enrolled in a pregnancy study.

The J gene is TRBJ1-5, the V gene TRBV5-5, with D maybe TRBD1 (6 bases). V was shortened by 3 bases and J by 7 bases, with 20 bases between the two germline ends. The CDR3 contains 16 residues. Germline loops: CDR1 SGHKS, CDR2 YYEKEE (reference sequence). CDR3 residues: CASSYYRVEVWQPQHF. The DNA of the CDR3 is TGTGCCAGCAGCTACTACAGGGTGGAGGTTTGGCAGCCCCAGCATTTT.

The chain recombines TRBV28 with TRBJ2-3, with TRBD2 matching 9 bases. CDR3 length: 17 residues. V shed 2 bases and J 0 bases; nucleotides not matched to a gene: 6. The V gene's germline CDR1 is MDHEN and CDR2 SYDVKM. The CDR3 nucleotides read TGTGCCAGCAGTTTAACGACTAGCGGAATTAGCACAGATACGCAGTATTTT. Translation: CASSLTTSGISTDTQYF.

V is TRBV4-2 and J is TRBJ2-3; 7 positions match TRBD2. V was pared by 0 bases and J by 1 base, with 1 base of the junction left unmatched. This CDR3 comprises 15 residues. The V gene's germline CDR1 is LGHNA and CDR2 YNFKEQ. The CDR3 DNA reads as TGTGCCAGCAGCCAAGATCGGGGGGGCACAGATACGCAGTATTTT. It codes for CASSQDRGGTDTQYF.

Written as DNA, the CDR3 is TGTGCCAGCAGTTACGCGGCCTCCTACGAGCAGTACTTC. Its protein product is CASSYAASYEQYF. The chain joins TRBV6-6 to TRBJ2-7, with D uncertain. Trimming shortened V by 2 bases and J by 0 bases, and 5 bases separated the two germline ends. Germline loops: CDR1 MNHNY, CDR2 SVGAGI (reference sequence). This CDR3 has 13 amino acids.

The rearrangement uses TRBV11-2 and TRBJ2-7; D perhaps matches TRBD2 (8 bases). The CDR3 loop spans 18 amino acids. Trimming removed 5 bases from V and 1 base from J, with 24 bases in between. Germline loops: CDR1 SGHAT, CDR2 FQNNGV. CDR3 sequence (DNA): TGTGCCAGCAGCCTCCAGGGGGGGCTTGCGGGAGGTTCCTACGAGCAGTACTTC. As protein: CASSLQGGLAGGSYEQYF.

This clone came up once. V usage is TRBV16 and J usage is TRBJ2-5; no firm D call. The length of the CDR3 is 14 residues. Germline V lookup: CDR1 KGHSY, CDR2 FQNENV. Trimming took off 1 base at V and 5 bases at J, with 11 bases between the two ends. CDR3 coding DNA: TGTGCCAGCAGCCAATTGAGCCCGAGGGAGACCCAGTACTTC. This codes for CASSQLSPRETQYF.

The genes are TRBV7-2 and TRBJ2-7; D is ambiguous. This CDR3 is 15 amino acids long. Germline V gene sequence: CDR1 SGHTA, CDR2 FQGNSA. The germline V and J ends were trimmed by 5 bases and 2 bases, with 16 bases remaining between them. The CDR3 DNA is TGTGCCAGCAGCCCAACAGCCTCTCAAGCCTACGAGCAGTACTTC. This gives the protein CASSPTASQAYEQYF.

CDR3 residues: CAWSTWDFNEQFF. The DNA for the CDR3 is TGTGCCTGGAGTACATGGGACTTCAATGAGCAGTTCTTC. The chain carries TRBV30 and TRBJ2-1, with D maybe TRBD2 (6 bases). This CDR3 has 13 amino acids. V was pared by 2 bases and J by 6 bases, with 11 bases between. The germline V gene encodes CDR1 GTSNPN and CDR2 SVGIG (reference sequence). Supplemented by reference TRBV30 and TRBJ2-1, the full variable domain reads SQTIHQWPATLVQPVGSPLSLECTVEGTSNPNLYWYRQAAGRGLQLLFYSVGIGQISSEVPQNLSASRPQDRQFILSSKKLLLSDSGFYLCAWSTWDFNEQFFGPGTRLTVL.

The gene calls are TRBV19 and TRBJ2-3; tentatively, D is TRBD2 (6 bases). This CDR3 region has 12 residues. Germline V gene lookup returns CDR1 LNHDA and CDR2 SQIVND (reference sequence). Trimming pared 6 bases from V and 7 bases from J, leaving 11 bases between. The CDR3 spells CASRGGPHTQYF. Here the CDR3 DNA reads TGTGCCAGTAGGGGAGGTCCGCATACGCAGTATTTT. Full variable domain (outside the CDR3, taken from reference TRBV19 and TRBJ2-3): DGGITQSPKYLFRKEGQNVTLSCEQNLNHDAMYWYRQDPGQGLRLIYYSQIVNDFQKGDIAEGYSVSREKKESFPLTVTSAQKNPTAFYLCASRGGPHTQYFGPGTRLTVL.

The rearrangement links TRBV30 to TRBJ1-2; TRBD1 might be the D (6 bases). There are 15 residues in the CDR3. Deletions cut 5 bases from V and 7 bases from J, with 23 bases between. Germline-derived CDR1 and CDR2 are GTSNPN and SVGIG (reference sequence). In DNA form, the CDR3 reads TGTGCCTGGGGGGCCGGGGACAAACGACTGGGTGGCTACACCTTC. It translates to CAWGAGDKRLGGYTF.

The V call is TRBV29-1, the J call TRBJ1-5; D not resolved. The V gene lost 3 bases and the J gene lost 1 base, with 16 bases spanning the gap. This CDR3 comprises 16 residues. The germline V gene has CDR1 SQVTM and CDR2 ANQGSEA. The CDR3 DNA sequence: TGCAGCGTTGAGCGGGTCCCAGGTCGGAGCAATCAGCCCCAGCATTTT. Its translation is CSVERVPGRSNQPQHF.

The chain has TRBV6-1 and TRBJ1-5; no firm D call. This CDR3 has 17 amino acids. V was pared by 4 bases and J by 3 bases, with 19 bases between. The germline V gene encodes CDR1 MNHNS and CDR2 SASEGT. The CDR3 region has the DNA TGTGCCAGCAGTGCCTTGTCGAGACACCAATTCAATCAGCCCCAGCATTTT. This encodes CASSALSRHQFNQPQHF.

The chain couples TRBV27 to TRBJ2-7; 8 bases are a match to TRBD2. Germline V gene lookup returns CDR1 MNHEY and CDR2 SMNVEV (reference sequence). There are 15 residues in the CDR3. V shed 5 bases, J shed 4 bases, and the junction held 10 bases outside the gene matches. The CDR3 protein is CASSPVAGGVYEQYF. The CDR3 nucleotides read TGTGCCAGCAGTCCCGTGGCGGGAGGCGTATACGAGCAGTACTTC.

V is TRBV6-4 and J is TRBJ2-1; 10 positions match TRBD2. Germline assignment: CDR1 MRHNA and CDR2 SNTAGT. Germline trimming cut 0 bases from V and 9 bases from J; bases unmatched to any gene: 8. The CDR3 sequence is 16 residues long. The CDR3 nucleotides read TGTGCCAGCAGTGACTCGGGGACTAGCGAGATGGGTGAGCAGTTCTTC. Its protein product is CASSDSGTSEMGEQFF.

The chain couples TRBV15 to TRBJ1-5; D perhaps matches TRBD1 (6 bases). CDR1 and CDR2 from the germline V gene are LNHNV and YYDKDF (reference sequence). V was shortened by 4 bases and J by 6 bases, with 13 bases between the two germline ends. The CDR3 runs 14 residues. The CDR3 region is CATSIYRVGQPQHF. DNA of the CDR3: TGTGCCACCAGCATTTACAGGGTAGGTCAGCCCCAGCATTTT.

The rearrangement joins TRBV28 to TRBJ1-2; TRBD1 matches at 8 bases. The CDR3 loop spans 14 amino acids. V lost 0 bases to trimming and J lost 3 bases; unmatched junction nucleotides: 0. The germline gives CDR1 MDHEN, CDR2 SYDVKM. The CDR3 sequence is CASSLWDRDYGYTF. Written as DNA, the CDR3 is TGTGCCAGCAGTTTATGGGACAGGGACTATGGCTACACCTTC.

V and J are TRBV19 and TRBJ2-6, with 10 bases aligning to TRBD1. V lost 5 bases, J lost 0 bases, and 4 bases stayed unmatched. The CDR3 runs to 17 residues. Germline V gene lookup returns CDR1 LNHDA and CDR2 SQIVND (reference sequence). The CDR3 DNA follows: TGTGCCAGTAGTTCGGGACAGGGGCGCTCTGGGGCCAACGTCCTGACTTTC. Translation gives CASSSGQGRSGANVLTF.

The chain recombines TRBV9 with TRBJ1-2; D uncertain. This CDR3 is 14 amino acids long. Germline CDR1 SGDLS, CDR2 YYNGEE. Trimming removed 0 bases from V and 0 bases from J, with 6 bases in between. The CDR3 spells CASSVGASNYGYTF. The CDR3 coding sequence is TGTGCCAGCAGCGTAGGGGCTTCTAACTATGGCTACACCTTC.

V usage is TRBV7-6 and J usage is TRBJ2-1, with 7 positions matching TRBD2. Per germline, CDR1 SGHVS and CDR2 FNYEAQ. CDR3 length equals 18 residues. V gave up 1 base and J gave up 0 bases; unmatched junction bases: 9. This chain's CDR3 is CASSLVWGRADSYNEQFF. The CDR3 nucleotides are TGTGCCAGCAGCTTAGTGTGGGGGAGGGCCGACTCCTACAATGAGCAGTTCTTC.

The J gene is TRBJ1-5, the V gene TRBV6-5, with D possibly matching TRBD1 (6 bases). The CDR3 is 14 residues long. V dropped 6 bases and J dropped 1 base, with 10 bases sitting between them. In germline, CDR1 is MNHEY, CDR2 SVGAGI. CDR3 sequence (DNA): TGTGCCAGCAGCAAACAGGGCAGCAATCAGCCCCAGCATTTT. It is translated as CASSKQGSNQPQHF.

This clone was observed a few times. The chain has TRBV27 and TRBJ2-1; 7 bases match TRBD2. V shed 1 base, J shed 3 bases, and the junction held 15 bases outside the gene matches. The germline V gene encodes CDR1 MNHEY and CDR2 SMNVEV (reference sequence). CDR3 length equals 19 residues. Here the CDR3 DNA reads TGTGCCAGCAGTTTATACCCCGAGGTGATAGCGGGCTTCTACAATGAGCAGTTCTTC. Its translation: CASSLYPEVIAGFYNEQFF.

The CDR3 loop is CASSGHGGANTEAFF. The CDR3 bases are TGTGCCAGCAGCGGACACGGGGGAGCGAACACTGAAGCTTTCTTT. J is TRBJ1-1 and V is TRBV11-2, with D maybe TRBD1 (5 bases). Trimming removed 5 bases at V and 1 base at J, with 14 bases between. CDR1 SGHAT and CDR2 FQNNGV come from the germline V gene. There are 15 residues in the CDR3.

This clone was counted once. The J gene is TRBJ1-2, the V gene TRBV6-1; D gene uncertain. Trimming took off 8 bases at V and 2 bases at J, with 12 bases between the two ends. There are 13 residues in the CDR3. Germline loops: CDR1 MNHNS, CDR2 SASEGT. CDR3 region: CASEMTDNYGYTF. The CDR3 bases are TGTGCCAGCGAAATGACTGACAACTATGGCTACACCTTC.

This clone was counted a few times. The chain carries TRBV6-4 and TRBJ2-6; no clear D gene. Trimming took 2 bases from V and 0 from J, leaving 8 bases between them. This CDR3 region has 16 residues. Germline CDR1 and CDR2: MRHNA and SNTAGT. In DNA, the CDR3 is TGTGCCAGCAGTGACGGCAGTTCCTCTGGGGCCAACGTCCTGACTTTC. Translating gives CASSDGSSSGANVLTF.

The V gene is TRBV9, the J gene TRBJ1-5; D unclear. The length of the CDR3 is 14 residues. V was clipped by 0 bases and J by 6 bases, with 10 bases between them. Germline CDR1 and CDR2: SGDLS and YYNGEE. The CDR3, as DNA: TGTGCCAGCAGCGTAGCGGGAGGACCTCAGCCCCAGCATTTT. Translation: CASSVAGGPQPQHF.